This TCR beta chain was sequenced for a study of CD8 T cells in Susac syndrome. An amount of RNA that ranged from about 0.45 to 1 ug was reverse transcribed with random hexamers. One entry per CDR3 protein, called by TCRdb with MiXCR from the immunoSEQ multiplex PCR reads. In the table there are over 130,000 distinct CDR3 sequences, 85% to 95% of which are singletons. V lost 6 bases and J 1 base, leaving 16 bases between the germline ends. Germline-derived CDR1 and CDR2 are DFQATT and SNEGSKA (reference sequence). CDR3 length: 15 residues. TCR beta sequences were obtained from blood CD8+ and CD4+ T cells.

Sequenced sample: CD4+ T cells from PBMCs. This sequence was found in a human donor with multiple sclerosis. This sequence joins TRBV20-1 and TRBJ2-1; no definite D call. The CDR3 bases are TGCAGTGCAGACCGAACGGCCCATTCCTACAATGAGCAGTTCTTC. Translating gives CSADRTAHSYNEQFF.